The 12 T cell receptor beta chains given below trace back to one sample, sequenced in a study of T cell changes during pregnancy in multiple sclerosis. Sequencing used immunoSEQ multiplex PCR; TCRdb keeps in-frame clones, though not all of them. Of approximately 51,000 clones in the sample, roughly 93% were seen once. The starting material was peripheral blood, obtained in the second trimester of pregnancy. Source of these receptors: a female donor with multiple sclerosis, enrolled in a pregnancy study.

The V call is TRBV5-6, the J call TRBJ2-7; no clear D. This CDR3 has 11 residues. CDR1 and CDR2 from the germline V gene are SGHDT and YYEEEE. Deletions cut 3 bases from V and 2 bases from J, with 3 bases between. The CDR3 DNA is TGTGCCAGCAGCTATACCTACGAGCAGTACTTC. This codes for CASSYTYEQYF.

The gene calls are TRBV30 and TRBJ1-3, with TRBD1 identical over 9 bases. The CDR3 totals 13 residues. Unmatched junction bases numbered 0, after V lost 5 bases and J lost 1 base. The germline V gene encodes CDR1 GTSNPN and CDR2 SVGIG (reference sequence). DNA of the CDR3: TGTGCCTGGGACAGGGGGTCTGGAAACACCATATATTTT. This translates into CAWDRGSGNTIYF.

The chain has TRBV4-1 and TRBJ2-1, with 13 bases fitting TRBD2. This CDR3 has 15 amino acids. Germline V gene sequence: CDR1 MGHRA, CDR2 YSYEKL. V lost 1 base to trimming and J lost 7 bases; unmatched junction nucleotides: 1. The CDR3, as DNA: TGCGCCAGCAGCCAAGGACTAGCGGGAGGAAATGAGCAGTTCTTC. Amino acids: CASSQGLAGGNEQFF.

CDR3 region: CASRQTGGAYYEQYF. The CDR3 DNA follows: TGTGCCAGCAGACAGACAGGGGGCGCTTACTACGAGCAGTACTTC. This chain links TRBV28 with TRBJ2-7; 10 bases are a match to TRBD1. The CDR3 extends over 15 amino acids. V lost 6 bases, J lost 3 bases, and 8 bases stayed unmatched. The germline V gene encodes CDR1 MDHEN and CDR2 SYDVKM.

The V call is TRBV29-1, the J call TRBJ1-2; 8 bases map to TRBD1. CDR3 length: 15 residues. J gave up 7 bases and V 7 bases, and 17 bases lay outside the gene matches. From germline, CDR1 is SQVTM and CDR2 ANQGSEA. CDR3 protein: CSDYSTGDREIGYTF. The CDR3 region has the DNA TGCAGCGACTATTCGACAGGGGACCGAGAGATTGGCTACACCTTC.

This chain joins TRBV11-3 and TRBJ2-7; 8 bases align to TRBD2. The CDR3 length is 16 residues. The ends lost 3 bases at V and 7 bases at J; junction bases unmatched: 14. Germline values: CDR1 SGHNT, CDR2 YENEEA. The chain's CDR3 is CASSFQGSGRVGEQYF. DNA for the CDR3: TGTGCCAGCAGCTTCCAGGGGAGCGGGAGAGTGGGAGAGCAGTACTTC.

The V call is TRBV5-1, the J call TRBJ2-4; 7 nucleotides align to TRBD2. V lost 0 bases and J lost 1; bases outside the gene matches: 7. The CDR3 is 17 residues long. The germline V gene encodes CDR1 SGHRS and CDR2 YFSETQ. The CDR3 nucleotides are TGCGCCAGCAGCTTGGGGGGGGGACGAAATGCCAAAAACATTCAGTACTTC. As protein: CASSLGGGRNAKNIQYF.

With regard to this clone: Other DNA sequences from this sample encode an identical CDR3 as well. V usage is TRBV9 and J usage is TRBJ2-5; tentative D call: TRBD2 (6 bases). CDR1 is SGDLS and CDR2 is YYNGEE in the germline V gene. CDR3 length: 14 residues. Trimming pared 4 bases from V and 5 bases from J, leaving 15 bases between. The CDR3: CASSPGTSGETQYF. The CDR3 DNA follows: TGTGCCAGCAGCCCCGGCACCAGCGGGGAGACCCAGTACTTC.

The chain links TRBV7-9 to TRBJ2-7, with 13 bases lining up with TRBD2. Germline trimming cut 5 bases from V and 0 bases from J; bases unmatched to any gene: 7. Germline V gene data show CDR1 as SEHNR and CDR2 as FQNEAQ (reference sequence). This CDR3 is 17 amino acids long. CDR3 in DNA: TGTGCCAGCAGCCGGACTAGCGGGAGAGGGGTCTCCTACGAGCAGTACTTC. It translates to CASSRTSGRGVSYEQYF. Full variable domain (missing parts from reference TRBV7-9 and TRBJ2-7): DTGVSQNPRHKITKRGQNVTFRCDPISEHNRLYWYRQTLGQGPEFLTYFQNEAQLEKSRLLSDRFSAERPKGSFSTLEIQRTEQGDSAMYLCASSRTSGRGVSYEQYFGPGTRLTVT.

The V call is TRBV28, the J call TRBJ2-1, with 10 bases that match TRBD2. CDR1 MDHEN and CDR2 SYDVKM come from the germline V gene. This CDR3 contains 12 residues. Trimming cost V 7 bases and J 10 bases; bases outside gene matches: 4. The CDR3 DNA sequence: TGTGCCAGCAACCCTAGCGGGAGCGAGCAGTTCTTC. Translation gives CASNPSGSEQFF.

Turning to this clone: At one end, the junction sequence differs from germline, possibly due to a read error. The J gene is TRBJ2-2, the V gene TRBV6-6, with 8 positions matching TRBD1. Germline V lookup: CDR1 MNHNY, CDR2 SVGAGI (reference sequence). This CDR3 is built from 15 residues. CDR3 bases: TGTGCCAGCAGTTGGACAGGGACGAACACCGGGGGGCTGTTTTTT. Translated: CASSWTGTNTGGLFF.

This clone was counted once. The CDR3 is CASSLQGAQTEAFF. CDR3 coding DNA: TGCGCCAGCAGCTTACAGGGGGCGCAAACCGAAGCTTTCTTT. The chain couples TRBV5-1 to TRBJ1-1; 9 bases line up with TRBD1. Germline V lookup: CDR1 SGHRS, CDR2 YFSETQ. The J segment lost 8 bases and the V segment lost 2 bases, leaving 7 bases of the junction unmatched. CDR3 size: 14 residues.